This T cell receptor (beta chain) comes out of a study of blood T cell repertoires in COVID-19. Study context: PBMCs, B-cell-depleted T cells, or T cells provided the cDNA or gDNA that made up the material.

Each participant's cohort was designated according to participant-reported clinical history. Symptom resolution, clearance, or two negative PCRs marked the recovered donors of Cohort 3. Authors' methods: It was from reference gene primer amplification that nucleated cell counts were estimated. TCRdb keeps only in-frame clones here, not all; method: immunoSEQ multiplex PCR. For V, J and clone size, that table is used; D and trimming come from the DNA. This sample has hundreds of thousands of clones; roughly 85% occur once, and the top ten carry under 3%. The CDR3 has 13 residues. The germline V gene has CDR1 SNHLY and CDR2 FYNNEI. The V and J ends lost 4 bases and 7 bases respectively, with 10 bases between them.

The TCR sequence derives from a woman in her 50s who had recovered from COVID-19. This sequence joins TRBV2 and TRBJ2-2, with D unresolved. Sequencing input: PBMCs or T cells enriched from blood (not recorded which). The DNA of the CDR3 is TGTGCCAGCAGTGCTTTTTCGGTCGGGGAGCTGTTTTTT. This codes for CASSAFSVGELFF.